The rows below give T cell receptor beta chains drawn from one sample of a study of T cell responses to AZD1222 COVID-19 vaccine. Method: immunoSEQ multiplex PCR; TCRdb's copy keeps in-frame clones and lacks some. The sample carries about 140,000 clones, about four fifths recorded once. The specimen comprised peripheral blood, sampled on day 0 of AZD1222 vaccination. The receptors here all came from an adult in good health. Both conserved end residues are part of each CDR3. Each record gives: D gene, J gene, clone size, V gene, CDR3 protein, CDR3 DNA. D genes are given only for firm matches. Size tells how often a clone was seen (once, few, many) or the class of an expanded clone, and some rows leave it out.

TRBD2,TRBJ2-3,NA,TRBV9,CASSALGGGTDTQYF,TGTGCCAGCAGCGCCTTGGGGGGGGGCACAGATACGCAGTATTTT
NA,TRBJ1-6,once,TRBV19,CASSIGEGNSPLHF,TGTGCCAGTAGTATCGGAGAGGGTAATTCACCCCTCCACTTT
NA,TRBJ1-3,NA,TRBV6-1,CASSESPGFVNTIYF,TGTGCCAGCAGTGAATCCCCAGGTTTCGTAAACACCATATATTTT
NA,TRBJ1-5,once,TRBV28,CASSLIATQSNQPQHF,TGTGCCAGCAGTTTAATCGCTACCCAAAGCAATCAGCCCCAGCATTTT
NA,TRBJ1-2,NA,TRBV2,CASSESGTAVRGYTF,TGTGCCAGCAGTGAAAGCGGGACGGCGGTGCGAGGCTACACCTTC
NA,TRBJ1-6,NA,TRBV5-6,CASSIRTGTSSYNSPLHF,TGTGCCAGCAGCATAAGGACGGGAACTAGCTCCTATAATTCACCCCTCCACTTT
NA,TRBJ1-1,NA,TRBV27,CAAKTANTEAFF,TGTGCCGCCAAGACAGCGAACACTGAAGCTTTCTTT
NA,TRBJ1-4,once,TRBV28,CASIKWGATNEKLFF,TGTGCCAGCATTAAGTGGGGGGCAACTAATGAAAAACTGTTTTTT
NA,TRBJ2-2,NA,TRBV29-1,CSVLLSSISGTGELFF,TGCAGCGTCCTCCTATCCAGCATCTCGGGCACCGGGGAGCTGTTTTTT
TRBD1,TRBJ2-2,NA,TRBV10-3,CAISESRVLDRVRTGELFF,TGTGCCATCAGTGAGTCGAGGGTGTTGGACAGGGTTCGCACCGGGGAGCTGTTTTTT
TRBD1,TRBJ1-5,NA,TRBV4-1,CASSLHPGTDYSNQPQHF,TGCGCCAGCAGCCTTCACCCCGGGACAGACTATAGCAATCAGCCCCAGCATTTT
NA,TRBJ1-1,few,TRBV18,CASSPSSGFGGYTEAFF,TGTGCCAGCTCACCCAGTTCGGGTTTTGGGGGGTACACTGAAGCTTTCTTT
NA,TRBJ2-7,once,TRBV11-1,CASSFGRDLSYEQYF,TGTGCCAGCAGCTTTGGCAGGGACCTCTCCTACGAGCAGTACTTC
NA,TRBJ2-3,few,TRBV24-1,CATSPQGTDTQYF,TGTGCCACCAGCCCGCAGGGTACAGATACGCAGTATTTT
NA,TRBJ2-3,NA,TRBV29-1,CSRSWGLTDTQYF,TGCAGCCGGTCTTGGGGGCTAACAGATACGCAGTATTTT
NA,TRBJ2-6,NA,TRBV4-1,CASTPVAANSGANVLTF,TGCGCCAGCACTCCCGTTGCGGCAAACTCTGGGGCCAACGTCCTGACTTTC
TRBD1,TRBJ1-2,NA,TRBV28,CASSLGTGGDGYTF,TGTGCCAGCAGTTTAGGGACAGGCGGCGATGGCTACACCTTC